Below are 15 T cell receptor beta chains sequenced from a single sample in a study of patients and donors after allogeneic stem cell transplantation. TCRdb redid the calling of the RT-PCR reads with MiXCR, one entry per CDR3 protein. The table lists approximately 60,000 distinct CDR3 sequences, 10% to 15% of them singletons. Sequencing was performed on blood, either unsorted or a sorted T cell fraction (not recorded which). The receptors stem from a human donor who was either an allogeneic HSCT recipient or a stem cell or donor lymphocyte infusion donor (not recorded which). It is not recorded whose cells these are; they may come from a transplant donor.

CDR3 nucleotide sequence: TGTGCCAGCAGCTTAGATCTGGGGCGAGAGACCCAGTACTTC. This gives the protein CASSLDLGRETQYF. The chain joins TRBV7-2 to TRBJ2-5; tentative D call: TRBD1 (5 bases). The CDR3 covers 14 residues. Germline lookup yields CDR1 SGHTA and CDR2 FQGNSA. Trimming took 1 base from V and 4 from J, leaving 10 bases between them.

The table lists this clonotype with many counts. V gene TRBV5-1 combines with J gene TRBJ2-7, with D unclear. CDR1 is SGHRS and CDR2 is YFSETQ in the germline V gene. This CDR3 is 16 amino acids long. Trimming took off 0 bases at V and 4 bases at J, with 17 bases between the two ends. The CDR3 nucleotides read TGCGCCAGCAGCTTGGCCGGGCGACAAGCTACTTACGAGCAGTACTTC. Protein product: CASSLAGRQATYEQYF.

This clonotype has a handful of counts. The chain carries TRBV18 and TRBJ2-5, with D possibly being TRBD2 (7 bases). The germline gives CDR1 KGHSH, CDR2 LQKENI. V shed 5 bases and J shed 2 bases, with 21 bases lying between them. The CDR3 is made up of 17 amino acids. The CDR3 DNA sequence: TGTGCCAGCTCATCAACTTCTAGCGGAGGGGGGCAAGAGACCCAGTACTTC. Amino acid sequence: CASSSTSSGGGQETQYF.

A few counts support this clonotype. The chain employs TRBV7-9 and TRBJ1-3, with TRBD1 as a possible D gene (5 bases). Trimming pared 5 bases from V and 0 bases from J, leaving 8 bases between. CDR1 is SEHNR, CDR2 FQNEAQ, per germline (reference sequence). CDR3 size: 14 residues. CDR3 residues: CASSADSSGNTIYF. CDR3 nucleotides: TGTGCCAGCAGCGCTGACAGCTCTGGAAACACCATATATTTT.

The CDR3 bases are TGCAGTGCTAGTCCCTACAGTGGGCCGCCTGGCTGGGAGCAGTACTTC. This codes for CSASPYSGPPGWEQYF. The chain combines TRBV20-1 with TRBJ2-7; D remains ambiguous. Germline CDR1 is DFQATT and CDR2 is SNEGSKA (reference sequence). Trimming removed 3 bases at V and 7 bases at J, with 25 bases between. The CDR3 is made up of 16 amino acids.

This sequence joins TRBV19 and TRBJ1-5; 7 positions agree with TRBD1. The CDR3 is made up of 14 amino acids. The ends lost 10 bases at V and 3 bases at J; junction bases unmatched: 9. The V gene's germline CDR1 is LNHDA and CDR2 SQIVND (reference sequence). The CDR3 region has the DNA TGTGCCACCAGACAGGGCCCGACCAATCAGCCCCAGCATTTT. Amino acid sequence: CATRQGPTNQPQHF.

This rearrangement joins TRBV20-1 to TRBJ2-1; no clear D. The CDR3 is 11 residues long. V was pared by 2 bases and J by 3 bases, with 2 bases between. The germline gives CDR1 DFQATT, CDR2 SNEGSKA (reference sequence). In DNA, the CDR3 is TGCAGTGCTAGATTCTACAATGAGCAGTTCTTC. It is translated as CSARFYNEQFF.

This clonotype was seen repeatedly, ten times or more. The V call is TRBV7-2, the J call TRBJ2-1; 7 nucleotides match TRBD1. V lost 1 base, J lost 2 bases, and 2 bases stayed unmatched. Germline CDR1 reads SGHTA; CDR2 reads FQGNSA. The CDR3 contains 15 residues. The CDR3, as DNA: TGTGCCAGCAGCTTAGGACAGGGCCCCTACAATGAGCAGTTCTTC. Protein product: CASSLGQGPYNEQFF. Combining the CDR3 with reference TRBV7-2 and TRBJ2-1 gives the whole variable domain GAGVSQSPSNKVTEKGKDVELRCDPISGHTALYWYRQSLGQGLEFLIYFQGNSAPDKSGLPSDRFSAERTGGSVSTLTIQRTQQEDSAVYLCASSLGQGPYNEQFFGPGTRLTVL.

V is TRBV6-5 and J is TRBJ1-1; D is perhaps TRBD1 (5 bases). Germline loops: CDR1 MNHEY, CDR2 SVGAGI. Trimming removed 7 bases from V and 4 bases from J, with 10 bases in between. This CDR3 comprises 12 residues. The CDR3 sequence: CASKRGGTEAFF. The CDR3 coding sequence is TGTGCCAGCAAAAGGGGAGGCACTGAAGCTTTCTTT.

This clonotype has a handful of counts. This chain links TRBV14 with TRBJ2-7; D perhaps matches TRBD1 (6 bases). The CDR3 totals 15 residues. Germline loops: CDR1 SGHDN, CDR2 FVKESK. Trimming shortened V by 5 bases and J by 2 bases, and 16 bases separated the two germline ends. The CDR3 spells CASSTSRQETYEQYF. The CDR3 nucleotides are TGTGCCAGCAGCACTTCAAGACAGGAAACCTACGAGCAGTACTTC.

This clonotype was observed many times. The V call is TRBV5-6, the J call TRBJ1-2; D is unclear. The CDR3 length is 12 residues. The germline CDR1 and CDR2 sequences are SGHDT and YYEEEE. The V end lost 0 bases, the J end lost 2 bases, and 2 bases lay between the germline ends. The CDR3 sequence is CASSLVNYGYTF. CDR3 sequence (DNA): TGTGCCAGCAGCTTGGTGAACTATGGCTACACCTTC. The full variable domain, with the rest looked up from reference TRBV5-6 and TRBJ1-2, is DAGVTQSPTHLIKTRGQQVTLRCSPKSGHDTVSWYQQALGQGPQFIFQYYEEEERQRGNFPDRFSGHQFPNYSSELNVNALLLGDSALYLCASSLVNYGYTFGSGTRLTVV.

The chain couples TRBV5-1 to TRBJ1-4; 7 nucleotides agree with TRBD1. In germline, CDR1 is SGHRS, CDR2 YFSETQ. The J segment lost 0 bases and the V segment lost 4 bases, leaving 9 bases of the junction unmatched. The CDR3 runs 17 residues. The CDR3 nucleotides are TGCGCCAGCAGCCCGCGGACAGGAACCGCAACTAATGAAAAACTGTTTTTT. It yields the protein CASSPRTGTATNEKLFF.

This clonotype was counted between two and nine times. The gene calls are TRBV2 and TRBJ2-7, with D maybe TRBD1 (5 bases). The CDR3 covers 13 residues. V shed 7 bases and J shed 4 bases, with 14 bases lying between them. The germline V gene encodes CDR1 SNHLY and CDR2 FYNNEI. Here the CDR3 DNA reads TGTGCCAGCACACAGGAGCTTGGGTACGAGCAGTACTTC. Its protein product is CASTQELGYEQYF.

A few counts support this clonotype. CDR3 amino acids: CAITSILSYEQYF. CDR3 in DNA: TGTGCCATCACCAGTATCCTCTCCTACGAGCAGTACTTC. This chain links TRBV10-3 with TRBJ2-7; D gene ambiguous. This CDR3 spans 13 amino acids. The V gene's germline CDR1 is ENHRY and CDR2 SYGVKD. V was trimmed by 7 bases and J by 0 bases, leaving 10 bases between them.

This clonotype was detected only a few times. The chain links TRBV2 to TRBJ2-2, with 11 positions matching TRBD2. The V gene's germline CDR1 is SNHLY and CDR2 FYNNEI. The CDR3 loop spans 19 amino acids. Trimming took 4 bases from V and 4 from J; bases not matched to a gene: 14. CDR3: CASSGGGQGLAAGTGELFF. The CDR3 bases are TGTGCCAGCAGTGGTGGGGGACAGGGACTAGCGGCGGGCACCGGGGAGCTGTTTTTT.